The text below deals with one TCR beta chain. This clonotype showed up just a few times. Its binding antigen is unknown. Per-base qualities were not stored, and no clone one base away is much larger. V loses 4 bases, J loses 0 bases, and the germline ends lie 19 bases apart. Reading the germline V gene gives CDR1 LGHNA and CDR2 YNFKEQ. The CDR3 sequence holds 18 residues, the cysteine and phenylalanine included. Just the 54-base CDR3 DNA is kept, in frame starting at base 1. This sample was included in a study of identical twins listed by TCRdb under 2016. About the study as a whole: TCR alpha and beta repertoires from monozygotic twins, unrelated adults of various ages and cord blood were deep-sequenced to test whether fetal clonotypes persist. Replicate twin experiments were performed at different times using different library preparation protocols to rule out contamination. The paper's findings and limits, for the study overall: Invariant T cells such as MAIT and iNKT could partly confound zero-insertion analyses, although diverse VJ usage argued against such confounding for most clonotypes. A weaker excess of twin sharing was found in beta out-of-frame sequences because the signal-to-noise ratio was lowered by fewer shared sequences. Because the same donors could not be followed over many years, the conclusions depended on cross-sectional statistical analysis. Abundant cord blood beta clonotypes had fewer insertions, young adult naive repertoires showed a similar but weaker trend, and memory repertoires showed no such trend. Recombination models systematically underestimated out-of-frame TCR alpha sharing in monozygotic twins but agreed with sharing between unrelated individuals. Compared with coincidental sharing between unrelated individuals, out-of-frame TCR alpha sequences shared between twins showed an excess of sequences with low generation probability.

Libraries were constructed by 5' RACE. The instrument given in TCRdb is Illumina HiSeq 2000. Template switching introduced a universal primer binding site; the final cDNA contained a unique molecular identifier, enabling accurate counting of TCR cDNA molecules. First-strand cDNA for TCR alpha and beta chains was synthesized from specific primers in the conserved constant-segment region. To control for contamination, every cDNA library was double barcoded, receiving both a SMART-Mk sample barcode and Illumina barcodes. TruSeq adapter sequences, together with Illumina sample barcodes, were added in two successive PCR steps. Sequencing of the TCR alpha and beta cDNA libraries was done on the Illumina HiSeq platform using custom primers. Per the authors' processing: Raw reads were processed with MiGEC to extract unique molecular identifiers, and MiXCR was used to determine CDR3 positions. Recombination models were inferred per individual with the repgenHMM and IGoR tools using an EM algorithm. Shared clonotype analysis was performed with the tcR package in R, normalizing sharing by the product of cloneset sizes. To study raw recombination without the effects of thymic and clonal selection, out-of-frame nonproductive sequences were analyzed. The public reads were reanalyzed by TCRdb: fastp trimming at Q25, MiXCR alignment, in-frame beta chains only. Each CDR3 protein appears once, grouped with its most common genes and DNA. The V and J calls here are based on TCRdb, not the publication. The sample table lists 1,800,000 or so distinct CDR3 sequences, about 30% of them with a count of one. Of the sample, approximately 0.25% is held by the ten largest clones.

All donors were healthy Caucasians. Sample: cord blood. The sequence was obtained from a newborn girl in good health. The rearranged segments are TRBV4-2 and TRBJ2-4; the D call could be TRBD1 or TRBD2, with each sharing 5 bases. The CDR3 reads CASSLPRPGRGAKNIQYF. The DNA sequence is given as TGTGCCAGCAGCCTCCCTAGGCCGGGACGGGGAGCCAAAAACATTCAGTACTTC.